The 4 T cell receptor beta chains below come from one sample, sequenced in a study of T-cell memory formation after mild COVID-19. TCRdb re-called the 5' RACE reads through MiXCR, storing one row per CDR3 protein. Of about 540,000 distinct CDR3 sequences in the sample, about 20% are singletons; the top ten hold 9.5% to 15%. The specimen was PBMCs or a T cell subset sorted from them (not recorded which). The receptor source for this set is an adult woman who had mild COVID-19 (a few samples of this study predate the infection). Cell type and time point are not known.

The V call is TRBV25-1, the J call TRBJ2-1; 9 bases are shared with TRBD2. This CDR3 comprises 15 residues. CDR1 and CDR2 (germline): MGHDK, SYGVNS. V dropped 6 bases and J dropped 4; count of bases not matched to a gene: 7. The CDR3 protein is CASSDLAGEYNEQFF. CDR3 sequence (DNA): TGTGCCAGCAGCGACTTAGCGGGAGAGTACAATGAGCAGTTCTTC.

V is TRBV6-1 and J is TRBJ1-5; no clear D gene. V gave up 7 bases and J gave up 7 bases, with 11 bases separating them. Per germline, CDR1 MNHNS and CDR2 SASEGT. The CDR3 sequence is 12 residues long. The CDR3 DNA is TGTGCCAGCAAAAGTCTTGGGCAGCCCCAGCATTTT. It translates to CASKSLGQPQHF.

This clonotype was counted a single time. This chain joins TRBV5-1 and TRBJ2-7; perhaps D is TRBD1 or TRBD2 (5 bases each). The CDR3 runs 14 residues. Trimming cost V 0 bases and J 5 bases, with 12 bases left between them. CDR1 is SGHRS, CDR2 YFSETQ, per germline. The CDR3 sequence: CASSLGGAGDEQYF. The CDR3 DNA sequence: TGCGCCAGCAGCTTGGGAGGGGCAGGCGACGAGCAGTACTTC. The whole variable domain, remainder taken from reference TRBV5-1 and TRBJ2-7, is KAGVTQTPRYLIKTRGQQVTLSCSPISGHRSVSWYQQTPGQGLQFLFEYFSETQRNKGNFPGRFSGRQFSNSRSEMNVSTLELGDSALYLCASSLGGAGDEQYFGPGTRLTVT.

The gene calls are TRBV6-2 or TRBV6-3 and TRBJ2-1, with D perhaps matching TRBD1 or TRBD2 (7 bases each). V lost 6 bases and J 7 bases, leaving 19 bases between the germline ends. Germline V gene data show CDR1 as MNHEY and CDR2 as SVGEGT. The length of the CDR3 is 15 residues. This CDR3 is CASSVVGGGMNEQFF. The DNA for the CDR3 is TGTGCCAGCAGCGTAGTGGGAGGGGGCATGAATGAGCAGTTCTTC.